This is a list of T cell receptor beta chains from one sample in a study of T cell repertoires in cytomegalovirus infection. TCRdb reanalysed the reads using MiXCR and keeps one entry per CDR3 protein. The table shows under 800,000 distinct CDR3 sequences, with roughly 24% occurring only once. The sequenced material came from CD8+ T cells from PBMCs. These receptors were collected from a human donor in good health (CMV status not recorded). Some clones in this sample may be carry-over from other donors' samples. The conserved cysteine and the conserved F or W are not part of the CDR3 here.

TRBJ2-3	TRBV6-6	ASSGTGHGADTQY
TRBJ2-1	TRBV7-4	ANSLAGRHEQF
TRBJ2-1	TRBV7-9	ASSDRDSMSYNEQF
TRBJ2-1	TRBV27	ASSPGVSYNEQF
TRBJ2-7	TRBV7-9	ASSRGQAPYEQY
TRBJ2-2	TRBV7-9	ASSAGTGKPGELF
TRBJ2-7	TRBV28	ASSLWGFHEQY
TRBJ2-5	TRBV7-2	ASSSTRTVRETQY
TRBJ2-5	TRBV12-3/TRBV12-4	ASTFGGRETQY
TRBJ2-1	TRBV29-1	SAEDRGYEQF
TRBJ2-3	TRBV28	ASSLRGRGGSTDTQY
TRBJ2-3	TRBV10-1	ASSDTLDTQY
TRBJ1-1	TRBV29-1	SGLRGGTEAF
TRBJ2-2	TRBV19	ASSSLGGTNTGELF
TRBJ1-2	TRBV7-9	ASRPSTDGSGYGYT
TRBJ1-6	TRBV28	ASSFTPDREYNSPLH
TRBJ1-4	TRBV7-2	ASSLYRDPNEKLF
TRBJ1-1	TRBV7-3	ASSLAGGQANTEAF
TRBJ2-1	TRBV7-2	ASSQGLAGGRRYEQF
TRBJ2-1	TRBV11-1	ASSIKPGAASEQF
TRBJ2-1	TRBV19	ASSLHPSYNEQF
TRBJ1-5	TRBV7-9	ASSLGKGSQPQH
TRBJ2-3	TRBV4-3	ASSQVYPEDFTDTQY
TRBJ1-5	TRBV12-3/TRBV12-4	ASSPSGLGRPSGQPQH
TRBJ2-5	TRBV7-9	ASSGNQETQY
TRBJ1-5	TRBV6-2/TRBV6-3	ASSYSQRDRGRNQPQH
TRBJ1-3	TRBV6-1	ASNAGTAFSGNTIY
TRBJ1-3	TRBV11-2	ASSLSLRVSGNTIY
TRBJ1-2	TRBV23-1	ASSQGRDFLYGYT
TRBJ1-2	TRBV5-5	ASSFGTGKGYT
TRBJ2-3	TRBV11-2	ASSFRGGVLTDTQY
TRBJ1-1	TRBV20-1	SARGGTEAF
TRBJ2-3	TRBV28	ASGREDIDTQY
TRBJ2-2	TRBV7-4	ASTFGQGPFANTGELF
TRBJ1-2	TRBV4-3	ASSQETGINNYGYT
TRBJ2-1	TRBV3-1	ASSFIGGNYNEQF
TRBJ2-2	TRBV5-3	ARSLLRTGTSYHPNTGELF
TRBJ2-3	TRBV11-2	ASSLEYFSTDTQY
TRBJ2-3	TRBV7-6	ASSFQPASTDTQY
TRBJ1-2	TRBV19	ASSWGLMDYGYT
TRBJ2-1	TRBV28	ASSFTLAGYDEQF
TRBJ2-7	TRBV7-9	ASSRGTFYEQY
TRBJ2-5	TRBV6-6	ASRGLAGEETQY
TRBJ1-2	TRBV13	ASSPRAGGVYGYT
TRBJ1-5	TRBV28	ASSLPLSQPQH
TRBJ2-2	TRBV5-1	ASSLEGLAGGSATGELF
TRBJ2-3	TRBV7-6	ASSALMTDTQY
TRBJ2-5	TRBV7-3	ASSPGGPGETQY
TRBJ1-1	TRBV27	ASSPRGRTNTEAF
TRBJ2-1	TRBV7-1	ASSHNSGGANEQF
TRBJ1-1	TRBV28	ASSLTSRTDDTEAF
TRBJ2-1	TRBV10-2	ATLLEGGQF
TRBJ1-1	TRBV11-3	ASSLRQGITEAF
TRBJ1-2	TRBV19	ASSLGQGRIEGYGYT
TRBJ2-3	TRBV28	ASTEQGWTDTQY
TRBJ1-2	TRBV12-5	ASGLGGQEKPNYGYT
TRBJ1-1	TRBV14	ASSQAKRTLPSEAF
TRBJ2-5	TRBV12-3/TRBV12-4	ASSRWGQGLQETQY
TRBJ2-1	TRBV6-2/TRBV6-3	ASSYSKSVRSSYNEQF